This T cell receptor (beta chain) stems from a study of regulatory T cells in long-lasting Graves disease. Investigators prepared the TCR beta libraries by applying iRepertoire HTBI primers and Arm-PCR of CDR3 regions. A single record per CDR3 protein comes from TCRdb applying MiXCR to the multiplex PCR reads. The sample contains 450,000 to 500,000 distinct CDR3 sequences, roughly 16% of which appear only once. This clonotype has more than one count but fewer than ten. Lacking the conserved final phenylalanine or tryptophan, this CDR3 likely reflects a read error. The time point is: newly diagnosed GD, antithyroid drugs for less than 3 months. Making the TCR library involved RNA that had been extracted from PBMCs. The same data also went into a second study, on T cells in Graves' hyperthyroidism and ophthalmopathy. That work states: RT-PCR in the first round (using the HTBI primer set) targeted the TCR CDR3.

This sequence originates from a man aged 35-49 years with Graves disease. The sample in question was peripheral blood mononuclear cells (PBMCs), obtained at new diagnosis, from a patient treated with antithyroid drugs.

The CDR3 sequence is CASSPTSGWYEQYL. The CDR3 region has the DNA TGTGCCAGCAGCCCGACTAGCGGGTGGTACGAGCAGTACCTC. The chain links TRBV27 to TRBJ2-7, with 10 bases that match TRBD2. The V gene end was trimmed by 6 bases and the J gene end by 4 bases; junction bases not matched to a gene: 6. This CDR3 region has 14 residues. Germline values: CDR1 MNHEY, CDR2 SMNVEV (reference sequence).